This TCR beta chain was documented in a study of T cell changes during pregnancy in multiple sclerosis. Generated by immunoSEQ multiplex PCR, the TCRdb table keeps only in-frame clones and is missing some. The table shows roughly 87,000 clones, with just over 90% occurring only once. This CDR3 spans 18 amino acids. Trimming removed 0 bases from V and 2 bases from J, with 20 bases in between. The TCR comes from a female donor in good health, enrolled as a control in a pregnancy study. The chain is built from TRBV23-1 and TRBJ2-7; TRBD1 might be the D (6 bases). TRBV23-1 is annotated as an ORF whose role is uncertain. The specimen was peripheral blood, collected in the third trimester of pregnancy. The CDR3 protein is CASSQSMGRRDIPYEQYF. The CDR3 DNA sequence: TGCGCCAGCAGTCAATCGATGGGACGCCGGGACATTCCCTACGAGCAGTACTTC.